One and the same sample provided the 30 T cell receptor beta chains below, sequenced in a study of blood T cell repertoires in COVID-19. Generated by immunoSEQ multiplex PCR, the TCRdb table keeps only in-frame clones and is missing some. The sample holds some 83,000 clones; 85% to 90% are singletons and the top ten take approximately 17%. Sequencing input: peripheral blood. The receptors originated from a man at least 80 years old in a cohort sampled during active COVID-19.

This sequence joins TRBV7-2 and TRBJ2-5, with D perhaps TRBD1 (7 bases). The CDR3 loop spans 13 amino acids. The ends were cut back, 5 bases at V and 13 bases at J, with 20 bases in the middle. CDR1 and CDR2 (germline): SGHTA, FQGNSA. The CDR3 protein is CASSPNSGGRGYF. As DNA, the CDR3 is TGTGCCAGCAGCCCTAACTCAGGGGGGCGGGGGTACTTC.

This rearrangement joins TRBV9 to TRBJ2-7; 9 bases fit TRBD1. Germline V gene lookup returns CDR1 SGDLS and CDR2 YYNGEE. The J segment lost 5 bases and the V segment lost 4 bases, leaving 10 bases of the junction unmatched. The CDR3 loop spans 15 amino acids. The CDR3 DNA reads as TGTGCCAGCAGCCCGGCTGGGACAGGGAGAAACGAGCAGTACTTC. Translation gives CASSPAGTGRNEQYF.

This clone came up once. This chain joins TRBV3-1 (or the pseudogene TRBV3-2) and TRBJ1-5, with a weak D call TRBD1 (6 bases). The CDR3 is 15 amino acids. Germline V gives CDR1 LGHDT, CDR2 YNNKEL (reference sequence). V gave up 5 bases and J gave up 5 bases, with 16 bases separating them. The DNA for the CDR3 is TGTGCCAGCAGCATTCCAGGAGGGGGGGATCAGCCCCAGCATTTT. Translated: CASSIPGGGDQPQHF.

The chain joins TRBV12-3 or TRBV12-4 to TRBJ2-1; 7 nucleotides line up with TRBD1. This CDR3 is built from 13 residues. J gave up 5 bases and V 6 bases, and 4 bases lay outside the gene matches. Here the CDR3 DNA reads TGTGCCAGCAGGCCCGGGACAGACAATGAGCAGTTCTTC. This codes for CASRPGTDNEQFF.

The V call is TRBV7-9, the J call TRBJ1-2, with D maybe TRBD1 (5 bases). This CDR3 region has 14 residues. Trimming removed 1 base from V and 6 bases from J, with 12 bases in between. Germline CDR1 SEHNR, CDR2 FQNEAQ (reference sequence). In DNA, the CDR3 is TGTGCCAGCAGCTTAGAGGTGGCCAGGGATGGCTACACCTTC. Amino acid sequence: CASSLEVARDGYTF.

This sequence joins TRBV11-3 and TRBJ2-7, with a weak D call TRBD2 (5 bases). Germline CDR1 is SGHNT and CDR2 is YENEEA. The CDR3 is 15 amino acids. V gave up 7 bases and J gave up 4 bases, with 20 bases separating them. This CDR3 is CASTVCPGGLYEQYV. The CDR3 DNA reads TGTGCCAGCACCGTCTGCCCAGGAGGCCTGTACGAGCAGTACGTC.

The genes are TRBV6-5 and TRBJ2-7; 11 bases are shared with TRBD1. V lost 0 bases to trimming and J lost 2 bases; unmatched junction nucleotides: 3. This CDR3 has 16 residues. The germline V gene has CDR1 MNHEY and CDR2 SVGAGI. The CDR3 DNA reads TGTGCCAGCAGTTACTCGCGGGACAGGGGGACCTACGAGCAGTACTTC. This gives the protein CASSYSRDRGTYEQYF.

The chain joins TRBV2 to TRBJ2-3; no clear D. This CDR3 has 13 amino acids. Trimming removed 6 bases from V and 0 bases from J, with 7 bases in between. The germline V gene encodes CDR1 SNHLY and CDR2 FYNNEI. The DNA for the CDR3 is TGTGCCAGCAGGGCGACTAGCACAGATACGCAGTATTTT. Translated, it gives CASRATSTDTQYF.

The chain combines TRBV19 with TRBJ1-2; no firm D call. The V gene lost 5 bases and the J gene lost 8 bases, with 15 bases spanning the gap. The CDR3 covers 13 residues. CDR1 and CDR2 from the germline V gene are LNHDA and SQIVND (reference sequence). In nucleotides, the CDR3 is TGTGCCAGTAGTCCTCCCGTCTTCGGGGGCTACACCTTC. This sequence encodes CASSPPVFGGYTF.

This clone was counted a few times. The chain couples TRBV4-1 to TRBJ2-3; 9 positions match TRBD1. V was clipped by 5 bases and J by 2 bases; unmatched bases: 5. This CDR3 contains 15 residues. CDR1 is MGHRA, CDR2 YSYEKL, per germline. CDR3 DNA sequence: TGCGCCAGCAGCGAGGGGACAGGGCTCACAGATACGCAGTATTTT. Translating gives CASSEGTGLTDTQYF.

V is TRBV28 and J is TRBJ1-2, with D unclear. Germline lookup yields CDR1 MDHEN and CDR2 SYDVKM. The CDR3 loop spans 15 amino acids. The ends were cut back, 0 bases at V and 2 bases at J, with 10 bases in the middle. The CDR3 loop is CASSLWMTENYGYTF. The CDR3 DNA follows: TGTGCCAGCAGTTTATGGATGACGGAGAACTATGGCTACACCTTC.

V is TRBV2 and J is TRBJ2-3, with a possible D match to TRBD1 (6 bases). The CDR3 has 15 amino acids. Trimming took 7 bases from V and 2 from J, leaving 16 bases between them. Germline V gene lookup returns CDR1 SNHLY and CDR2 FYNNEI. For the CDR3, the DNA is TGTGCCAGCACCCCGAGGCCAGGGGTCACAGATACGCAGTATTTT. Encoded protein: CASTPRPGVTDTQYF.

V usage is TRBV5-8 and J usage is TRBJ1-1; D call uncertain. This CDR3 spans 14 amino acids. V lost 0 bases and J lost 6, with 12 bases in between. Germline CDR1 and CDR2: SGHTS and YDEGEE. The CDR3 region is CASSLVAGRAEAFF. The DNA for the CDR3 is TGTGCCAGCAGCTTGGTCGCGGGGAGGGCTGAAGCTTTCTTT.

V is TRBV27 and J is TRBJ1-5; TRBD1 is a possible D gene (6 bases). Germline-derived CDR1 and CDR2 are MNHEY and SMNVEV (reference sequence). The CDR3 has 14 amino acids. Trimming left V 4 bases short and J 7 bases short, with 14 bases between. The CDR3 is CASSSTGQKQPQHF. The CDR3 nucleotides are TGTGCCAGCAGTTCGACGGGACAAAAACAGCCCCAGCATTTT.

V usage is TRBV19 and J usage is TRBJ2-1; 12 positions match TRBD2. V lost 4 bases to trimming and J lost 8 bases; unmatched junction nucleotides: 3. Looked up from germline, CDR1 is LNHDA and CDR2 is SQIVND (reference sequence). The CDR3 loop spans 14 amino acids. The CDR3 is CASSRTSGDYEQFF. The CDR3 nucleotides are TGTGCCAGTAGTAGGACTAGCGGGGACTATGAGCAGTTCTTC.

DNA for the CDR3: TGTGCCAGCAGCTACGCCGGGACAGGGGAGGAGACCCAGTACTTC. As protein: CASSYAGTGEETQYF. This chain links TRBV7-6 with TRBJ2-5, with TRBD1 matching 10 bases. The CDR3 length is 15 residues. Germline lookup yields CDR1 SGHVS and CDR2 FNYEAQ. V was pared by 4 bases and J by 5 bases, with 7 bases of the junction left unmatched.

The table lists this clone with a few counts. The gene calls are TRBV2 and TRBJ2-7; D gene uncertain. Per the germline V gene, CDR1 is SNHLY and CDR2 is FYNNEI. CDR3 length equals 13 residues. V lost 6 bases and J lost 3, with 12 bases in between. The DNA for the CDR3 is TGTGCCAGCAGAATACAGTTGGACTACGAGCAGTACTTC. It codes for CASRIQLDYEQYF.

This chain joins TRBV5-1 and TRBJ1-2; 10 bases line up with TRBD1. The germline gives CDR1 SGHRS, CDR2 YFSETQ. Trimming removed 0 bases from V and 2 bases from J; junction bases left unmatched: 7. The CDR3 loop spans 17 amino acids. Here the CDR3 reads CASSLGGTGVANYGYTF. CDR3 sequence (DNA): TGCGCCAGCAGCTTGGGTGGGACAGGGGTCGCAAACTATGGCTACACCTTC.

This clone was recorded a few times. The rearrangement joins TRBV6-2 or TRBV6-3 to TRBJ2-7, with TRBD1 matching 9 bases. Trimming at V came to 4 bases and at J to 2 bases, leaving 6 bases not matched to a gene. The CDR3 is 15 residues long. Germline CDR1 reads MNHEY; CDR2 reads SVGEGT. CDR3 sequence: CASSSGTGIAYEQYF. The CDR3 DNA follows: TGTGCCAGCAGTTCGGGGACAGGGATCGCCTACGAGCAGTACTTC.

V usage is TRBV10-3 and J usage is TRBJ2-5; TRBD2 is a possible D gene (6 bases). The CDR3 loop spans 18 amino acids. Trimming removed 6 bases at V and 2 bases at J, with 25 bases between. Germline assignment: CDR1 ENHRY and CDR2 SYGVKD. DNA for the CDR3: TGTGCCATCAGCCAATCAATTTCATGGGACTCCAAACAAGAGACCCAGTACTTC. Translating it yields CAISQSISWDSKQETQYF.

In DNA form, the CDR3 reads TGTGCCAGCAAGCAGGGGGGCACCGGGGAGCTGTTTTTT. Translation gives CASKQGGTGELFF. The chain joins TRBV2 to TRBJ2-2, with a weak D call TRBD1 (7 bases). CDR1 SNHLY and CDR2 FYNNEI come from the germline V gene. The CDR3 totals 13 residues. V lost 7 bases, J lost 4 bases, and 10 bases lay in between.

The chain has TRBV2 and TRBJ2-7, with 9 positions matching TRBD2. The CDR3 has 15 amino acids. In germline, CDR1 is SNHLY, CDR2 FYNNEI. V shed 7 bases and J 4 bases; nucleotides not matched to a gene: 11. This chain's CDR3 is CASKPEGGGGYEQYF. DNA for the CDR3: TGTGCCAGCAAACCCGAGGGCGGGGGGGGTTACGAGCAGTACTTC.

The chain recombines TRBV18 with TRBJ2-6, with D unclear. V was clipped by 6 bases and J by 1 base, with 7 bases between them. The CDR3 totals 14 residues. Germline V gene lookup returns CDR1 KGHSH and CDR2 LQKENI. This CDR3 is CASSQESGANVLTF. The CDR3 region has the DNA TGTGCCAGCTCCCAAGAGTCTGGGGCCAACGTCCTGACTTTC.

This chain connects TRBV28 to TRBJ2-7; 10 bases fit TRBD1. The germline V gene encodes CDR1 MDHEN and CDR2 SYDVKM. With 6 bases clipped from V and 2 bases from J, the junction kept 4 bases outside the gene matches. The CDR3 has 14 amino acids. This chain's CDR3 is CASRSGTGAYEQYV. In nucleotides, the CDR3 is TGTGCCAGCAGGTCCGGGACAGGGGCCTACGAGCAGTACGTC.

This clone was found once. V and J are TRBV7-9 and TRBJ1-2, with TRBD1 as a possible D gene (5 bases). CDR1 is SEHNR and CDR2 is FQNEAQ in the germline V gene (reference sequence). V was trimmed by 0 bases and J by 4 bases, leaving 12 bases between them. The CDR3 has 15 residues. In nucleotides, the CDR3 is TGTGCCAGCAGCTTAGCCTGGGCAAGGGGCTATGGCTACACCTTC. Amino acid sequence: CASSLAWARGYGYTF.

The rearrangement uses TRBV19 and TRBJ1-2, with TRBD1 matching over 9 bases. Germline V CDR1 and CDR2: LNHDA, SQIVND (reference sequence). J lost 1 base, V lost 5 bases, and 5 bases had no gene match. The CDR3 totals 15 residues. CDR3 residues: CASSPGQGHNYGYTF. The DNA of the CDR3 is TGTGCCAGTAGTCCGGGACAGGGTCATAACTATGGCTACACCTTC.

The rearrangement links TRBV7-9 to TRBJ2-5, with 14 positions matching TRBD2. The CDR3 totals 18 residues. With 5 bases clipped from V and 2 bases from J, the junction kept 10 bases outside the gene matches. The germline V gene has CDR1 SEHNR and CDR2 FQNEAQ (reference sequence). This chain's CDR3 is CASSPTSGGAGGQETQYF. DNA for the CDR3: TGTGCCAGCAGCCCGACTAGCGGGGGGGCTGGTGGGCAAGAGACCCAGTACTTC.

This chain uses TRBV10-3 with TRBJ1-2, with 8 nucleotides matching TRBD1. CDR1 and CDR2 (germline): ENHRY, SYGVKD. Trimming cost V 2 bases and J 10 bases; bases outside gene matches: 3. The length of the CDR3 is 12 residues. The CDR3 DNA reads as TGTGCCATCAGTGAGGACAGGGGTTTCTACACCTTC. Protein product: CAISEDRGFYTF.

The chain has TRBV2 and TRBJ2-1; tentative D call: TRBD2 (6 bases). Germline lookup yields CDR1 SNHLY and CDR2 FYNNEI. The germline V and J ends were trimmed by 6 bases and 3 bases, with 12 bases remaining between them. The CDR3 runs 14 residues. CDR3 loop: CASRTGLNYNEQFF. CDR3 nucleotide sequence: TGTGCCAGCAGGACGGGACTTAACTACAATGAGCAGTTCTTC.

The chain carries TRBV18 and TRBJ1-2; 10 bases match TRBD1. After removal of 3 bases from V and 1 base from J, the junction contained 2 bases not matched to a gene. The germline gives CDR1 KGHSH, CDR2 LQKENI. There are 15 residues in the CDR3. The CDR3 DNA reads TGTGCCAGCTCACCTGGACAGGGGGGTAACTATGGCTACACCTTC. Amino acid sequence: CASSPGQGGNYGYTF.